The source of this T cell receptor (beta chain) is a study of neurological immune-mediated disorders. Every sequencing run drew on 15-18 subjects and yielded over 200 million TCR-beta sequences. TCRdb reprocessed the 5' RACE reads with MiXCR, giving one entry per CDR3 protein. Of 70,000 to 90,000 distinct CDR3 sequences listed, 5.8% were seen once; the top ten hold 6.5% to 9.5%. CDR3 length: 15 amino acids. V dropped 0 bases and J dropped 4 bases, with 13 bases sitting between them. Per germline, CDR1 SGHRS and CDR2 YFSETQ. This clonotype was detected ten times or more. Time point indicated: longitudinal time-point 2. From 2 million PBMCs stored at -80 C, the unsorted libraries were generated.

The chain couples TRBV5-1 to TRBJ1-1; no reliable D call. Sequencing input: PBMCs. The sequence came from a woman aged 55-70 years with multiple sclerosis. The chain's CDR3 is CASSLEARLSTEAFF. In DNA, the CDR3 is TGCGCCAGCAGCTTGGAGGCAAGGTTGAGCACTGAAGCTTTCTTT.